These T cell receptor beta chains were read from a single sample in a study of T cells in Graves' hyperthyroidism and ophthalmopathy. TCRdb ran MiXCR on the multiplex PCR reads and lists one entry per CDR3 protein. Of hundreds of thousands of distinct CDR3 sequences listed, roughly 46% are singletons. The sequenced sample consisted of peripheral blood or thyroid tissue (not recorded which). These TCRs come from a woman aged 18-29 years with Graves' hyperthyroidism. Both conserved end residues are part of each CDR3. Fields, in order: D gene, V gene, J gene, clone size, CDR3 DNA, CDR3 protein. The D gene is left open where the match is weak. Only part of the rows carry a size: once, few, many, or a class if the clone is expanded.

TRBD1	TRBV15	TRBJ2-5	many	TGTGCCACCCGGACAGGGACAGAGACCCAGTACTTC	CATRTGTETQYF
TRBD2	TRBV7-3	TRBJ2-5	once	TGTGCCAGCAGCTTGTACCCTAGCGGGAGGGCCATTGGGGTACAAGAGACCCAGTACTTC	CASSLYPSGRAIGVQETQYF
.	TRBV29-1	TRBJ2-5	many	TGCAGCGTTGAACGGGCGGAGGAGAGTGAGACCCAGTACTTC	CSVERAEESETQYF
.	TRBV7-9	TRBJ1-1	few	TGTGCCAGCAGCTTAGCGCGGGGGGCTCCGGACACTGAAGCTTTCTTT	CASSLARGAPDTEAFF
.	TRBV7-8	TRBJ1-2	many	TGTGCCAGCAGCCCAGCGGCCGACTATGGCTACACCTTC	CASSPAADYGYTF
.	TRBV19	TRBJ1-3	.	TGTGCCAGCAGCTTGGCGAGCTTACAGGGAAACACCATATATTTT	CASSLASLQGNTIYF
.	TRBV2	TRBJ1-6	few	TGTGCCAGCAGAACAGGGTTTTATAATTCACCCCTCCACTTT	CASRTGFYNSPLHF
TRBD1	TRBV29-1	TRBJ1-5	many	TGCAGCGTTGACGATACAGGGGGGGATCAGCCCCAGCATTTT	CSVDDTGGDQPQHF
.	TRBV2	TRBJ2-1	.	TGTGCCAGCAGTGGGCCCGGGGGCAATGAGCAGTTCTTC	CASSGPGGNEQFF
.	TRBV9	TRBJ1-2	.	TGTGCCAGCAGCCAACTGACAGGAGCTAACTATGGCTACACCTTC	CASSQLTGANYGYTF
.	TRBV7-8	TRBJ1-2	.	TGTGCCAGCAGCGAACAAGACAGGAACTATGGCTACACCTTC	CASSEQDRNYGYTF
TRBD1	TRBV14	TRBJ1-4	once	TGTGCCAGCAGCCAAGAAGGGACAGGGCCTAATGAAAAACTGTTTTTT	CASSQEGTGPNEKLFF
TRBD1	TRBV29-1	TRBJ1-1	.	TGCAGCCGGACAGGGCCAACGAACACTGAAGCTTTCTTT	CSRTGPTNTEAFF
.	TRBV7-9	TRBJ1-4	many	TGTGCCAGCAGCTTAGCGCAGGCGGGAAAACTGTTTTTT	CASSLAQAGKLFF
.	TRBV10-3	TRBJ2-2	.	TGTGCCGTCAGGGACCGAGCGACCGACAATGAGCAGTTTTTT	CAVRDRATDNEQFF
.	TRBV2	TRBJ1-1	.	TGTGCCAGCAGTGAAGAGTCCAGGGGTGAAGCTTTCTTT	CASSEESRGEAFF
TRBD1	TRBV25-1	TRBJ1-6	.	TGTGCTAGAGCCGGGACAGACTATTCACCCCTCCACTTT	CARAGTDYSPLHF
.	TRBV5-8	TRBJ1-6	few	TGTGCCAGCAGTTTGGCAGGGGAAATGAATTCACCCCTCCACTTT	CASSLAGEMNSPLHF
TRBD2	TRBV10-3	TRBJ2-7	many	TGTGCCATCATGGCTAGCGGGAGTCGTGAGCAGTACTTC	CAIMASGSREQYF
.	TRBV29-1	TRBJ1-1	many	TGCAGCGTTGAGTCCAGGCTGGGAGCTTTCTTT	CSVESRLGAFF
.	TRBV19	TRBJ1-1	.	TGTGCCAGTAGTATCGGACTCAGTGAGCAGTTCTTT	CASSIGLSEQFF
TRBD2	TRBV2	TRBJ2-7	.	TGTGCCAGCGGAGCGGGGCCTTGGGGGGAGCAGTACTTC	CASGAGPWGEQYF
.	TRBV7-9	TRBJ1-4	many	TGTGCCAGCAGCTTAGGATCGGGAGGGATAGAAAAACTGTTTTTT	CASSLGSGGIEKLFF
TRBD1	TRBV10-3	TRBJ2-6	.	TGTGCCATCAGGACGGGACAGGGTTCCTCTGGGGCCAACGTCCTGACTTTC	CAIRTGQGSSGANVLTF
.	TRBV20-1	TRBJ2-7	.	TGCAGTGCTCGGAATTGGAAAGATCCTAGGAACAAGCAGTACTTC	CSARNWKDPRNKQYF
.	TRBV24-1	TRBJ2-2	.	TGTGCCACCAGTGATTTAGGGACTTTAAACACCGGGGAGCTGTTTTTT	CATSDLGTLNTGELFF
.	TRBV5-1	TRBJ1-1	many	TGCGCCAGCAGCTTGTCGGTCCCTGGGACTGAAGCTTTCTTT	CASSLSVPGTEAFF
TRBD2	TRBV2	TRBJ2-7	.	TGTGCCAGCAGTACCGGGACTAGCGGCTACGAGCAGTACTTC	CASSTGTSGYEQYF
.	TRBV25-1	TRBJ2-7	.	TGTGCCAGCTGTTCAGGGGGGGAGCACTACTTC	CASCSGGEHYF
.	TRBV6-1	TRBJ2-7	.	TGTGCCAGCAGCGGTGGGGCCACCTACGAGCAGTACTTC	CASSGGATYEQYF
.	TRBV19	TRBJ2-6	many	TGTGCCAGTAGTAGCCTAGCTGGGGCCAACGTCCTGACTTTC	CASSSLAGANVLTF
.	TRBV2	TRBJ1-5	.	TGTGCCAGCAGTGAACTACAGCCCCAGCATTTT	CASSELQPQHF
.	TRBV10-3	TRBJ2-5	.	TGTGCCAACGGTAGTGGGGGGGCACAAGAGACCCAGTACTTC	CANGSGGAQETQYF
.	TRBV19	TRBJ1-1	few	TGTGCCAGTAGTGAGGTTGGTAGGGCCCACACTGAAGCTTTCTTT	CASSEVGRAHTEAFF
TRBD1	TRBV19	TRBJ1-5	few	TGTGCCAGTAGTATCCAGGGACAGGGAGGCAATCAGCCCCAGCATTTT	CASSIQGQGGNQPQHF
TRBD1	TRBV7-9	TRBJ1-1	.	TGTGCCAGCAGCCAGTTATTGGGACAGCTCCATGGTGTCTTT	CASSQLLGQLHGVF
.	TRBV9	TRBJ1-5	.	TGTGCCAGCAGCCCCCAGGGGTTAAGGGGCAATCAGCCCCAGCATTTT	CASSPQGLRGNQPQHF
.	TRBV7-8	TRBJ2-5	.	TGTGCCAGCAGCTTACGGTCCCCTGTACGAGAGACCCAGTACTTC	CASSLRSPVRETQYF
TRBD1	TRBV24-1	TRBJ2-7	.	TGTGCCACCAGTGCCCAGGGACAGGGCTACAATGAGCAGTACTTC	CATSAQGQGYNEQYF
.	TRBV11-3	TRBJ1-1	many	TGTGCCAGCAGCCAGGGGCGGGAAGCTTTCTTT	CASSQGREAFF
.	TRBV7-3	TRBJ1-1	.	TGTGCCAGCAGCTTGGCCGAACCCAACACTGAAGCTTTCTTT	CASSLAEPNTEAFF
.	TRBV7-9	TRBJ1-5	.	TGTGCCAGCAGCTTCCAGGGTAGGGGCAATCAGCCCCAGCATTTT	CASSFQGRGNQPQHF